Each of the 21 T cell receptor beta chains below was sequenced from the same sample in a study of blood T cells in healthy people across ages. Together with a sample-barcoded 5' primer, a J-beta primer mix was included in a second PCR lasting roughly 6 to 12 cycles. TCRdb analysed the 5' RACE reads with MiXCR anew, one entry per CDR3 protein. This table holds about 930,000 distinct CDR3 sequences, around 29% found once. In addition, the sample was reused for a study of T cells of mothers and their children.

The source material was blood. These TCRs come from a woman in her 40s in good health.

About this clonotype: This sequence may be a read error, since a much larger clone differs from it by one base. The V gene is TRBV10-3, the J gene TRBJ2-5; TRBD2 agrees at 10 bases. Germline assignment: CDR1 ENHRY and CDR2 SYGVKD. This CDR3 region has 14 residues. J lost 2 bases, V lost 6 bases, and 3 bases had no gene match. DNA for the CDR3: TGTGCCATCAGGGAACTAGCGGGGCAAGAGACCCAGTACTTC. Encoded protein: CAIRELAGQETQYF.

This clonotype was detected ten times or more. This sequence joins TRBV28 and TRBJ2-7, with D possibly matching TRBD1 (6 bases). Trimming cost V 5 bases and J 6 bases, with 17 bases left between them. Germline V gene sequence: CDR1 MDHEN, CDR2 SYDVKM. This CDR3 spans 14 amino acids. CDR3: CASSKTLPTGEQYF. The DNA of the CDR3 is TGTGCCAGCAGTAAAACCCTTCCGACAGGCGAGCAGTACTTC.

The genes are TRBV3-1 and TRBJ2-2, with 9 positions matching TRBD1. The CDR3 sequence is 17 residues long. Looked up from germline, CDR1 is LGHDT and CDR2 is YNNKEL (reference sequence). Germline trimming cut 4 bases from V and 0 bases from J; bases unmatched to any gene: 6. The CDR3 region has the DNA TGTGCCAGCAGCCCCCGGACAGGGGCGACGAACACCGGGGAGCTGTTTTTT. It encodes CASSPRTGATNTGELFF.

In its sample, this clonotype was seen many times. The genes are TRBV12-3 or TRBV12-4 and TRBJ1-5; D uncertain. There are 13 residues in the CDR3. Trimming cost V 5 bases and J 2 bases, with 7 bases left between them. CDR3 sequence reads: CASSTPGNQPQHF. The CDR3 coding sequence is TGTGCCAGCAGTACCCCCGGCAATCAGCCCCAGCATTTT.

The chain recombines TRBV25-1 with TRBJ2-2; no clear D gene. The CDR3 sequence is 12 residues long. Trimming shortened V by 8 bases and J by 4 bases, and 8 bases separated the two germline ends. Germline values: CDR1 MGHDK, CDR2 SYGVNS. CDR3 residues: CASDGPTGELFF. Written as DNA, the CDR3 is TGTGCCAGCGATGGGCCCACCGGGGAGCTGTTTTTT.

Comments on this clonotype: One base away lies a much larger clone, so this may be a sequencing read error. This chain connects TRBV29-1 to TRBJ2-5; 8 bases are a match to TRBD1. The assigned J gene may be wrong: the sequence end matches TRBJ2-7 better. Germline-derived CDR1 and CDR2 are SQVTM and ANQGSEA. The CDR3 length is 13 residues. CDR3 loop: CSVGQGAGHEQYF. The CDR3 nucleotides are TGCAGCGTTGGGCAGGGGGCTGGCCACGAGCAGTACTTC.

The chain recombines TRBV5-5 with TRBJ2-2; D is ambiguous. The germline V gene encodes CDR1 SGHKS and CDR2 YYEKEE (reference sequence). The germline V and J ends were trimmed by 4 bases and 6 bases, with 10 bases remaining between them. The length of the CDR3 is 13 residues. The CDR3 nucleotides are TGTGCCAGCAGCCTGGAGTGGGCCGGGGAGCTGTTTTTT. This codes for CASSLEWAGELFF.

CDR3 loop: CASSAEDLDFYEQYF. The CDR3 DNA reads as TGTGCCAGCAGCGCCGAGGATCTAGACTTCTACGAGCAGTACTTC. The chain is built from TRBV9 and TRBJ2-7; no firm D call. The CDR3 is 15 amino acids. Germline CDR1 is SGDLS and CDR2 is YYNGEE. Trimming shortened V by 3 bases and J by 3 bases, and 16 bases separated the two germline ends.

This chain links TRBV20-1 with TRBJ1-1; D gene ambiguous. V was cut by 6 bases and J by 2 bases, with 22 bases left in between. This CDR3 has 16 residues. Germline loops: CDR1 DFQATT, CDR2 SNEGSKA (reference sequence). CDR3 in DNA: TGCAGTGCGGGCAGAGGAGGCTATTCTCCTAACACTGAAGCTTTCTTT. Amino acids: CSAGRGGYSPNTEAFF.

The sample holds many counts of this clonotype. V is TRBV4-3 and J is TRBJ2-7; 7 positions match TRBD2. Trimming removed 0 bases from V and 4 bases from J; junction bases left unmatched: 0. Germline assignment: CDR1 LGHNA and CDR2 YSLEER. The CDR3 is made up of 13 amino acids. DNA of the CDR3: TGCGCCAGCAGCCAAGACGGGGGGTACGAGCAGTACTTC. Translation gives CASSQDGGYEQYF.

This clonotype has only a few counts. The V call is TRBV18, the J call TRBJ2-1; 8 positions match TRBD1. The CDR3 runs 15 residues. Trimming cost V 3 bases and J 8 bases; bases outside gene matches: 9. Germline-derived CDR1 and CDR2 are KGHSH and LQKENI. DNA of the CDR3: TGTGCCAGCTCACCCCCCGGACAGGGTTGGGATGAGCAGTTCTTC. It translates to CASSPPGQGWDEQFF.

As for this clonotype: This could be a read error, since a much larger clone is one nucleotide away. The chain has TRBV10-3 and TRBJ2-7; D not resolved. Looked up from germline, CDR1 is ENHRY and CDR2 is SYGVKD. This CDR3 spans 13 amino acids. The CDR3 DNA reads TGTGCCATCAGTGAGAGCATCGGATACGAGCGGTACTTC. It specifies CAISESIGYERYF.

The chain joins TRBV28 to TRBJ2-5; 7 nucleotides agree with TRBD2. Per germline, CDR1 MDHEN and CDR2 SYDVKM. The CDR3 is 13 amino acids. With V trimmed by 1 base and J by 7 bases, 3 bases remained unmatched. The CDR3: CASSLYGEGTQYF. CDR3 DNA sequence: TGTGCCAGCAGTTTATACGGGGAGGGGACCCAGTACTTC.

Note on this clonotype: Relative to the germline gene, one junction end is altered; a read error may explain this. V and J are TRBV10-3 and TRBJ2-1; D unclear. Germline V lookup: CDR1 ENHRY, CDR2 SYGVKD. The CDR3 is 13 amino acids. The CDR3 protein is CAIRESGPNEQFF. The CDR3 region has the DNA TGTGCCATCAGAGAGTCGGGTCCCAATGAGCAGTTCTTC.

This clonotype was detected a few times. DNA of the CDR3: TGTGCCTGGACTATTAGAGGGGGGGGCTATGGCTACACCTTC. Protein: CAWTIRGGGYGYTF. The chain combines TRBV30 with TRBJ1-2; tentatively, D is TRBD1 (6 bases). Trimming cost V 4 bases and J 4 bases, with 16 bases left between them. Per germline, CDR1 GTSNPN and CDR2 SVGIG (reference sequence). The CDR3 is made up of 14 amino acids.

V gene TRBV29-1 combines with J gene TRBJ1-6; tentatively, D is TRBD1 (5 bases). The CDR3 totals 14 residues. V was pared by 4 bases and J by 9 bases, with 16 bases between. Germline-derived CDR1 and CDR2 are SQVTM and ANQGSEA. The CDR3 nucleotides are TGCAGCGTTGTGAGAGGGGTGCTCGGTTCACCCCTCCACTTT. Residues: CSVVRGVLGSPLHF. Combining the CDR3 with reference TRBV29-1 and TRBJ1-6 gives the whole variable domain SAVISQKPSRDICQRGTSLTIQCQVDSQVTMMFWYRQQPGQSLTLIATANQGSEATYESGFVIDKFPISRPNLTFSTLTVSNMSPEDSSIYLCSVVRGVLGSPLHFGNGTRLTVT.

This chain connects TRBV5-5 to TRBJ1-2; 8 nucleotides match TRBD1. Germline loops: CDR1 SGHKS, CDR2 YYEKEE (reference sequence). The CDR3 is 14 amino acids. Trimming at V came to 6 bases and at J to 2 bases, leaving 6 bases not matched to a gene. CDR3 sequence: CASNPDRGNYGYTF. The CDR3 bases are TGTGCCAGCAACCCAGACAGGGGAAACTATGGCTACACCTTC.

This clonotype was detected only a few times. V usage is TRBV15 and J usage is TRBJ1-1, with unresolved D. The CDR3 has 15 amino acids. CDR1 and CDR2 (germline): LNHNV, YYDKDF (reference sequence). The ends were cut back, 0 bases at V and 11 bases at J, with 19 bases in the middle. In DNA, the CDR3 is TGTGCCACCAGCAGAGATACGGGCAGCGCGAGAGGGGCTTTCTTT. Encoded protein: CATSRDTGSARGAFF.

Here the CDR3 reads CSAAKEIDQPQHF. DNA of the CDR3: TGCAGTGCCGCAAAAGAGATAGATCAGCCCCAGCATTTT. V is TRBV20-1 and J is TRBJ1-5, with D unclear. CDR3 length equals 13 residues. Germline V gene data show CDR1 as DFQATT and CDR2 as SNEGSKA (reference sequence). With 6 bases removed from V and 5 bases from J, the gap between germline ends came to 14 bases.

The chain recombines TRBV15 with TRBJ2-5, with D uncertain. The CDR3 spans 14 residues. V lost 7 bases to trimming and J lost 2 bases, with 14 bases between them. In germline, CDR1 is LNHNV, CDR2 YYDKDF (reference sequence). Written as DNA, the CDR3 is TGTGCCACCAACGGAGAAGCCGGACAAGAGACCCAGTACTTC. Its translation: CATNGEAGQETQYF.

This clonotype turned up a few times. J is TRBJ1-6 and V is TRBV5-1; D is perhaps TRBD1 (5 bases). This CDR3 spans 14 amino acids. Looked up from germline, CDR1 is SGHRS and CDR2 is YFSETQ. V was shortened by 5 bases and J by 5 bases, with 11 bases between the two germline ends. The CDR3, as DNA: TGCGCCAGCAGGGTAGGGACCGATAATTCACCCCTCCACTTT. The encoded protein is CASRVGTDNSPLHF.